The 14 T cell receptor beta chains below all came from one sample that was sequenced in a study of blood T cell repertoires in COVID-19. Produced via immunoSEQ multiplex PCR; TCRdb's table is partial and in-frame only. The sample has 390,000 or so clones, 87% seen once. Sequencing was done on a sample of PBMCs or T cells enriched from blood (not recorded which). Every receptor here comes from a woman aged 45 to 65 who had recovered from COVID-19.

This chain joins TRBV12-5 and TRBJ1-5; no reliable D call. The CDR3 has 11 residues. Between the trimmed V and J ends, which lost 6 bases and 7 bases, there was a span of 7 bases. CDR1 and CDR2 (germline): LGHNT, FRNRAP. As DNA, the CDR3 is TGTGCTAGTGGAGTCTACCAGCCCCAGCATTTT. Amino acid sequence: CASGVYQPQHF.

As to this clone: Mismatch with germline at one junction end may stem from a read error. The chain uses TRBV7-7 and TRBJ2-1; 7 positions agree with TRBD1. This CDR3 spans 22 amino acids. CDR1 is SSHAT and CDR2 is FNYEAQ in the germline V gene (reference sequence). CDR3 loop: CASSLNLFRTGEVQIRRGEQFF. The CDR3 DNA sequence: TGTGCTAGCAGCTTAAATCTTTTCCGGACAGGAGAGGTACAAATAAGGCGTGGGGAGCAGTTCTTC.

This chain connects TRBV11-2 to TRBJ1-2; maybe TRBD1 (5 bases). This CDR3 contains 14 residues. V gave up 5 bases and J gave up 8 bases, with 18 bases separating them. Germline CDR1 and CDR2: SGHAT and FQNNGV. CDR3 amino acids: CASSTPPGVLGYTF. The DNA for the CDR3 is TGTGCCAGCAGCACCCCCCCGGGGGTTTTAGGCTACACCTTC.

The genes are TRBV28 and TRBJ1-1; TRBD1 aligns across 9 bases. The CDR3 runs 13 residues. Trimming at V came to 5 bases and at J to 7 bases, leaving 5 bases not matched to a gene. Germline loops: CDR1 MDHEN, CDR2 SYDVKM. CDR3: CASSPRTGVEAFF. The CDR3 coding sequence is TGTGCCAGCAGTCCGAGGACAGGGGTTGAAGCTTTCTTT.

In DNA, the CDR3 is TGTGCCAGCAGTTTAATTGCCCCAGGAGGGGCAACTAATGAAAAACTGTTTTTT. Protein sequence: CASSLIAPGGATNEKLFF. This sequence joins TRBV28 and TRBJ1-4; D possibly corresponds to TRBD1 (5 bases). This CDR3 spans 18 amino acids. Per germline, CDR1 MDHEN and CDR2 SYDVKM. With 2 bases removed from V and 0 bases from J, the gap between germline ends came to 16 bases.

The chain links TRBV9 to TRBJ1-2; D gene unclear. Germline-derived CDR1 and CDR2 are SGDLS and YYNGEE. V lost 3 bases and J lost 7, with 13 bases in between. The CDR3 consists of 13 residues. CDR3 in DNA: TGTGCCAGCAGCGAGACGGAGAGGTCTGGCTACACCTTC. This sequence encodes CASSETERSGYTF.

The chain links TRBV7-8 to TRBJ2-7, with TRBD1 matching 7 bases. J lost 0 bases, V lost 6 bases, and 20 bases had no gene match. This CDR3 contains 19 residues. Germline CDR1 is SGHVS and CDR2 is FQNEAQ. CDR3 in amino acids: CASRQQSDRTRSSSYEQYF. Here the CDR3 DNA reads TGTGCCAGCAGACAACAATCGGACAGGACACGATCTAGCTCCTACGAGCAGTACTTC.

The chain recombines TRBV10-3 with TRBJ1-6; D may be TRBD1 (6 bases). V was shortened by 6 bases and J by 5 bases, with 11 bases between the two germline ends. This CDR3 is built from 14 residues. Germline V gives CDR1 ENHRY, CDR2 SYGVKD. The chain's CDR3 is CAIRFRTDNSPLHF. In nucleotides, the CDR3 is TGTGCCATCAGATTTCGGACAGATAATTCACCCCTCCACTTT.

The chain couples TRBV12-2 to TRBJ2-2; TRBD1 is taken as the D call from the table, unchecked against the DNA. TRBV12-2 is assigned pseudogene status. This CDR3 spans 17 amino acids. CDR3 nucleotides: TGTGCAAGTCGCTTAGGCCGGGACAGGGCGAACACCGGGGAGCTGTTTTTT. It encodes CASRLGRDRANTGELFF.

The chain recombines TRBV15 with TRBJ1-2; 11 bases line up with TRBD1. After removal of 5 bases from V and 8 bases from J, the junction contained 10 bases not matched to a gene. This CDR3 has 15 amino acids. Per germline, CDR1 LNHNV and CDR2 YYDKDF (reference sequence). The DNA of the CDR3 is TGTGCCACCAGCGGCCGAGGGACAGGGGGAGGAGGCTACACCTTC. Residues: CATSGRGTGGGGYTF.

This clone was found once. This chain connects TRBV19 to TRBJ2-4; tentatively, D is TRBD2 (7 bases). From germline, CDR1 is LNHDA and CDR2 SQIVND (reference sequence). CDR3 size: 21 residues. Between the trimmed V and J ends, which lost 1 base and 1 base, there was a span of 26 bases. The CDR3 region has the DNA TGTGCCAGTAGTATAGTTCTGGGCCTTGTCGGGGGGCGTGCTGCCAAAAACATTCAGTACTTC. Translated, it gives CASSIVLGLVGGRAAKNIQYF.

The rearrangement links TRBV30 to TRBJ1-6; 8 nucleotides agree with TRBD1. Germline lookup yields CDR1 GTSNPN and CDR2 SVGIG (reference sequence). V lost 2 bases to trimming and J lost 5 bases; unmatched junction nucleotides: 14. The CDR3 sequence is 18 residues long. CDR3 loop: CAWSSDRGSLRNNSPLHF. In nucleotides, the CDR3 is TGTGCCTGGAGTTCCGACAGGGGCTCGCTCCGTAATAATTCACCCCTCCACTTT.

This clone was seen once. The J gene is TRBJ1-1, the V gene TRBV7-8; D gene ambiguous. V lost 1 base and J lost 1, with 13 bases in between. The CDR3 totals 16 residues. CDR1 SGHVS and CDR2 FQNEAQ come from the germline V gene. This CDR3 is CASSLVLPRGNTEAFF. CDR3 coding DNA: TGTGCCAGCAGCTTAGTTCTTCCCCGCGGGAACACTGAAGCTTTCTTT.

V is TRBV28 and J is TRBJ1-1; D gene ambiguous. CDR1 MDHEN and CDR2 SYDVKM come from the germline V gene. Trimming took off 1 base at V and 10 bases at J, with 16 bases between the two ends. This CDR3 spans 14 amino acids. The CDR3, as DNA: TGTGCCAGCAGTTTATATGTGACGGGATCCGGAGCTTTCTTT. This translates into CASSLYVTGSGAFF.